These 19 T cell receptor beta chains were all obtained from the same sample, sequenced in a study of blood T cell repertoires in COVID-19. TCRdb keeps only in-frame clones here, not all; method: immunoSEQ multiplex PCR. The table records about 220,000 clones, roughly 80% of them present only once. The specimen was peripheral blood. The origin of the receptors is a woman aged 25 to 39 who had recovered from COVID-19.

This chain joins TRBV27 and TRBJ1-2; D not resolved. V lost 3 bases and J 3 bases, leaving 8 bases between the germline ends. The CDR3 runs 13 residues. In germline, CDR1 is MNHEY, CDR2 SMNVEV (reference sequence). The CDR3 bases are TGTGCCAGCAGTTTCATCGGTGACTATGGCTACACCTTC. Its translation is CASSFIGDYGYTF.

V gene TRBV7-9 combines with J gene TRBJ2-1; 7 positions agree with TRBD2. The CDR3 consists of 19 residues. Germline CDR1 is SEHNR and CDR2 is FQNEAQ (reference sequence). V shed 2 bases and J 2 bases; nucleotides not matched to a gene: 15. For the CDR3, the DNA is TGTGCCAGCAGCTTACTAGGTAACGCGGCTAGCGGAACCTACAATGAGCAGTTCTTC. Protein product: CASSLLGNAASGTYNEQFF.

This clone was counted between two and nine times. The chain carries TRBV4-1 and TRBJ1-6, with 7 bases lining up with TRBD1. The CDR3 covers 17 residues. The germline V gene encodes CDR1 MGHRA and CDR2 YSYEKL. V lost 3 bases, J lost 7 bases, and 12 bases stayed unmatched. This CDR3 is CASSQEYRGLKNSPLHF. The CDR3 DNA reads TGCGCCAGCAGCCAGGAATACAGGGGCCTTAAAAATTCACCCCTCCACTTT.

The V and J genes are TRBV18 and TRBJ1-1; 12 bases are shared with TRBD1. V gave up 5 bases and J gave up 4 bases; unmatched junction bases: 14. The CDR3 runs to 18 residues. From germline, CDR1 is KGHSH and CDR2 LQKENI. CDR3 in DNA: TGTGCCAGCTCAGTCATGGTCGGGACAGGGGGCGAGGGCACTGAAGCTTTCTTT. Translation: CASSVMVGTGGEGTEAFF.

This chain connects TRBV5-6 to TRBJ1-2; 7 nucleotides agree with TRBD1. CDR1 and CDR2 (germline): SGHDT, YYEEEE. Losses at the gene ends were 6 bases for V and 8 bases for J; bases not matched to a gene: 10. This CDR3 has 13 amino acids. The DNA for the CDR3 is TGTGCCAGCACCGTGAGACAGGGTGACGGCTACACCTTC. Protein product: CASTVRQGDGYTF. Combining the CDR3 with reference TRBV5-6 and TRBJ1-2 gives the whole variable domain DAGVTQSPTHLIKTRGQQVTLRCSPKSGHDTVSWYQQALGQGPQFIFQYYEEEERQRGNFPDRFSGHQFPNYSSELNVNALLLGDSALYLCASTVRQGDGYTFGSGTRLTVV.

This chain links TRBV30 with TRBJ1-3; D is unclear. The CDR3 spans 15 residues. Trimming stripped 2 bases from V and 0 bases from J, with 11 bases between. Germline CDR1 GTSNPN, CDR2 SVGIG (reference sequence). This CDR3 reads CAWSPVQSSGNTIYF. The CDR3 DNA follows: TGTGCCTGGAGTCCGGTACAGAGCTCTGGAAACACCATATATTTT.

The chain uses TRBV5-1 and TRBJ2-7; TRBD2 is a possible D gene (6 bases). CDR1 SGHRS and CDR2 YFSETQ come from the germline V gene. The CDR3 loop spans 12 amino acids. Trimming shortened V by 3 bases and J by 4 bases, and 8 bases separated the two germline ends. CDR3 bases: TGCGCCAGCAGCTCGGGGGATTACGAGCAGTACTTC. As protein: CASSSGDYEQYF. The complete variable domain, with remaining parts taken from reference TRBV5-1 and TRBJ2-7, reads KAGVTQTPRYLIKTRGQQVTLSCSPISGHRSVSWYQQTPGQGLQFLFEYFSETQRNKGNFPGRFSGRQFSNSRSEMNVSTLELGDSALYLCASSSGDYEQYFGPGTRLTVT.

This chain connects TRBV7-3 to TRBJ1-6, with 7 bases that match TRBD1. CDR3 length equals 16 residues. In germline, CDR1 is SGHTA, CDR2 FQGTGA. V shed 1 base, J shed 10 bases, and the junction held 10 bases outside the gene matches. CDR3 sequence (DNA): TGTGCCAGCAGCTTAATGGCAGGGGGTAGTGGATCACCCCTCCACTTT. This encodes CASSLMAGGSGSPLHF.

This clone occurred once. The chain joins TRBV7-3 to TRBJ2-3; weak D call: TRBD1 (5 bases). From germline, CDR1 is SGHTA and CDR2 FQGTGA. The V end was cut by 1 base, the J end by 3 bases, with 17 bases between. The CDR3 extends over 17 amino acids. In DNA form, the CDR3 reads TGTGCCAGCAGCTTAAAGGCAGGCTCAGGGCGGACAGATACGCAGTATTTT. It codes for CASSLKAGSGRTDTQYF.

V is TRBV9 and J is TRBJ2-2, with TRBD2 identical over 13 bases. J was trimmed by 5 bases and V by 4 bases; bases with no gene match: 8. CDR1 and CDR2 (germline): SGDLS, YYNGEE. CDR3 length: 17 amino acids. CDR3 amino acids: CASSHGLAGEGTGELFF. CDR3 sequence (DNA): TGTGCCAGCAGCCATGGACTAGCGGGAGAAGGTACCGGGGAGCTGTTTTTT.

The rearrangement links TRBV30 to TRBJ2-6; 7 positions match TRBD1. In germline, CDR1 is GTSNPN, CDR2 SVGIG (reference sequence). The J segment lost 0 bases and the V segment lost 4 bases, leaving 9 bases of the junction unmatched. The CDR3 covers 17 residues. The DNA of the CDR3 is TGTGCCTGGATTTCCGGGACAGTCTTCTCTGGGGCCAACGTCCTGACTTTC. This codes for CAWISGTVFSGANVLTF. The variable domain in full, completed from reference TRBV30 and TRBJ2-6, reads SQTIHQWPATLVQPVGSPLSLECTVEGTSNPNLYWYRQAAGRGLQLLFYSVGIGQISSEVPQNLSASRPQDRQFILSSKKLLLSDSGFYLCAWISGTVFSGANVLTFGAGSRLTVL.

The chain is built from TRBV5-1 and TRBJ2-5, with D tentatively TRBD1 (6 bases). This CDR3 region has 13 residues. The V end lost 3 bases, the J end lost 4 bases, and 10 bases lay between the germline ends. Per germline, CDR1 SGHRS and CDR2 YFSETQ. The CDR3 protein is CASSSMTGETQYF. The CDR3 DNA reads as TGCGCCAGCAGCTCGATGACAGGAGAGACCCAGTACTTC.

This sequence joins TRBV30 and TRBJ2-2; the match to TRBD2 covers 7 bases. The germline V gene encodes CDR1 GTSNPN and CDR2 SVGIG (reference sequence). The trim removed 3 bases at V and 4 bases at J, leaving 5 bases unmatched. There are 14 residues in the CDR3. This CDR3 reads CAWRRGRGTGELFF. CDR3 sequence (DNA): TGTGCCTGGAGGCGGGGGAGAGGCACCGGGGAGCTGTTTTTT. The whole variable domain, filled in from reference TRBV30 and TRBJ2-2, reads SQTIHQWPATLVQPVGSPLSLECTVEGTSNPNLYWYRQAAGRGLQLLFYSVGIGQISSEVPQNLSASRPQDRQFILSSKKLLLSDSGFYLCAWRRGRGTGELFFGEGSRLTVL.

This clone appeared a few times. V is TRBV28 and J is TRBJ2-7, with TRBD2 matching 7 bases. V shed 6 bases, J shed 0 bases, and the junction held 8 bases outside the gene matches. The CDR3 runs 15 residues. Germline CDR1 and CDR2: MDHEN and SYDVKM. The CDR3 DNA follows: TGTGCCAGCAGCCTCTCGGGGGACTACTCCTACGAGCAGTACTTC. It yields the protein CASSLSGDYSYEQYF.

The chain combines TRBV4-1 with TRBJ2-7; tentative D call: TRBD1 (6 bases). From germline, CDR1 is MGHRA and CDR2 YSYEKL. The V end lost 4 bases, the J end lost 3 bases, and 10 bases lay between the germline ends. CDR3 size: 13 residues. The CDR3 DNA reads as TGCGCCAGCAGCCTTGGACAGCTCTACGAGCAGTACTTC. Amino acid sequence: CASSLGQLYEQYF.

The V gene is TRBV6-5, the J gene TRBJ1-4; TRBD1 matches at 10 bases. The CDR3 covers 15 residues. From germline, CDR1 is MNHEY and CDR2 SVGAGI. The J segment lost 1 base and the V segment lost 6 bases, leaving 2 bases of the junction unmatched. CDR3 sequence (DNA): TGTGCCAGCAGAGACAGGGGGCGAACTAATGAAAAACTGTTTTTT. It yields the protein CASRDRGRTNEKLFF.

This clone rates as medium-sized. V is TRBV11-2 and J is TRBJ1-2; D is unresolved. The germline V gene has CDR1 SGHAT and CDR2 FQNNGV. The CDR3 extends over 14 amino acids. V lost 0 bases and J 5 bases, leaving 10 bases between the germline ends. CDR3 nucleotides: TGTGCCAGCAGCTTAGATCCCGGGTTTTATGGCTACACCTTC. Translation: CASSLDPGFYGYTF.

V usage is TRBV9 and J usage is TRBJ2-1, with D tentatively TRBD2 (5 bases). Germline-derived CDR1 and CDR2 are SGDLS and YYNGEE. The CDR3 extends over 17 amino acids. Trimming stripped 0 bases from V and 1 base from J, with 14 bases between. This chain's CDR3 is CASSVEGSVRSYNEQFF. In DNA form, the CDR3 reads TGTGCCAGCAGCGTAGAGGGTAGCGTCCGATCCTACAATGAGCAGTTCTTC. The full variable domain, with the rest looked up from reference TRBV9 and TRBJ2-1, is DSGVTQTPKHLITATGQRVTLRCSPRSGDLSVYWYQQSLDQGLQFLIQYYNGEERAKGNILERFSAQQFPDLHSELNLSSLELGDSALYFCASSVEGSVRSYNEQFFGPGTRLTVL.

This sequence joins TRBV2 and TRBJ2-7; possibly TRBD1 for D (5 bases). CDR1 SNHLY and CDR2 FYNNEI come from the germline V gene. V gave up 6 bases and J gave up 7 bases, with 13 bases separating them. This CDR3 has 12 residues. CDR3 amino acids: CASRGETEEQYF. CDR3 DNA: TGTGCCAGCAGAGGAGAGACAGAAGAGCAGTACTTC.